One sample yielded the 7 T cell receptor beta chains listed below, sequenced in a study of blood T cell repertoires in COVID-19. Repertoires were generated with immunoSEQ multiplex PCR, while TCRdb's copy carries only in-frame clones and drops some. The table lists 90,000 to 150,000 clones, around 86% of them singletons. Sample: peripheral blood. These receptors originate from an elderly man with acute or convalescent COVID-19.

The chain employs TRBV19 and TRBJ1-1, with 10 bases identical to TRBD1. Trimming at V came to 5 bases and at J to 0 bases, leaving 3 bases not matched to a gene. Per the germline V gene, CDR1 is LNHDA and CDR2 is SQIVND (reference sequence). This CDR3 has 15 residues. CDR3 residues: CASSSGQGMNTEAFF. The CDR3 bases are TGTGCCAGTAGTTCGGGACAGGGGATGAACACTGAAGCTTTCTTT.

This chain links TRBV19 with TRBJ2-1; D is ambiguous. Per the germline V gene, CDR1 is LNHDA and CDR2 is SQIVND (reference sequence). CDR3 length equals 15 residues. Trimming took off 3 bases at V and 0 bases at J, with 9 bases between the two ends. The CDR3 is CASSIAGSSYNEQFF. The CDR3 bases are TGTGCCAGTAGTATTGCCGGTAGCTCCTACAATGAGCAGTTCTTC.

CDR3 bases: TGTGCCAGCAGTTACTCAGAACGGGTGGCTGAAGCTTTCTTT. This encodes CASSYSERVAEAFF. The chain is built from TRBV6-6 and TRBJ1-1, with D unresolved. Germline lookup yields CDR1 MNHNY and CDR2 SVGAGI (reference sequence). This CDR3 is 14 amino acids long. Deletions cut 0 bases from V and 6 bases from J, with 11 bases between.

A single count supports this clone. The rearrangement uses TRBV27 and TRBJ1-6, with D possibly TRBD1 on 6 matching bases. Germline V lookup: CDR1 MNHEY, CDR2 SMNVEV (reference sequence). The CDR3 covers 13 residues. The ends were cut back, 9 bases at V and 7 bases at J, with 13 bases in the middle. CDR3 sequence reads: CASRSQGNSPLHF. The CDR3, as DNA: TGTGCCAGTCGGAGCCAGGGGAATTCACCCCTCCACTTT.

V is TRBV29-1 and J is TRBJ1-1; no reliable D call. CDR3 length: 11 residues. V lost 7 bases and J 4 bases, leaving 10 bases between the germline ends. Germline V gene sequence: CDR1 SQVTM, CDR2 ANQGSEA. DNA for the CDR3: TGCAGCGCCGGGGTGAGCACTGAAGCTTTCTTT. Translation: CSAGVSTEAFF.

In this sample, this clone turned up once. The CDR3 reads CASTHLPPGTGQPSSYEQYF. CDR3 coding DNA: TGTGCCAGCACCCACCTTCCCCCCGGGACAGGGCAACCCAGCTCCTACGAGCAGTACTTC. The rearrangement joins TRBV21-1 to TRBJ2-7; TRBD1, as called in the table, went unchecked against the DNA. TRBV21-1 is annotated as a pseudogene. CDR3 length: 20 residues.

The gene calls are TRBV29-1 and TRBJ2-7, with TRBD1 matching over 8 bases. Trimming cost V 4 bases and J 6 bases; bases outside gene matches: 8. Germline assignment: CDR1 SQVTM and CDR2 ANQGSEA. The CDR3 has 13 residues. CDR3 in amino acids: CSVVDREYREQYF. In DNA, the CDR3 is TGCAGCGTTGTGGACAGGGAATATCGCGAGCAGTACTTC.